The present T cell receptor beta chain was sequenced within a study of blood T cell repertoires in COVID-19. TCRdb's copy holds only in-frame clones and misses some; the assay was immunoSEQ multiplex PCR. The sample shows 100,000 to 150,000 clones, 74% of them seen only once. The CDR3 runs to 15 residues. The germline V gene encodes CDR1 SGHRS and CDR2 YFSETQ. Trimming took 7 bases from V and 4 from J; bases not matched to a gene: 10. Sequences were obtained from peripheral blood. The source of this sequence is an elderly man with COVID-19, enrolled during active disease. V gene TRBV5-1 combines with J gene TRBJ2-3, with TRBD2 identical over 9 bases. CDR3 DNA sequence: TGCGCCAGCTCTAAGGCGGGAGGGGTGGCAGATACGCAGTATTTT. Translation: CASSKAGGVADTQYF.